This entry lists 2 T cell receptor beta chains sequenced from one sample in a study of OX40 agonist ivuxolimab in advanced cancers. Library preparation employed the immunoSEQ multiplex PCR assay. What TCRdb holds here is the immuneACCESS table cut down to in-frame rearrangements. Part of the clones is not present; checked against another copy, under half of the missing clones reflect an unresolved V gene, and the others are unexplained. Across this sample there are around 48,000 clones, with approximately 80% seen only once. Around 2.5% of the sample is held by the ten biggest clonotypes. The sequencing used CD4+ or CD8+ T cells sorted from blood, collected in a trial of the OX40 agonist ivuxolimab. All receptors derive from an adult with an advanced solid tumor such as melanoma, head and neck, liver or kidney cancer.

This clone appeared a few times. The chain combines TRBV6-6 with TRBJ2-7; weak D call: TRBD1 (5 bases). The V and J ends lost 7 bases and 2 bases respectively, with 15 bases between them. There are 14 residues in the CDR3. The germline CDR1 and CDR2 sequences are MNHNY and SVGAGI (reference sequence). The CDR3 DNA follows: TGTGCCAGCAAATTAGTAGACAGTCCCTACGAGCAGTACTTC. This sequence encodes CASKLVDSPYEQYF.

This chain uses TRBV2 with TRBJ2-1; 8 nucleotides match TRBD2. This CDR3 region has 16 residues. Unmatched junction bases numbered 9, after V lost 8 bases and J lost 0 bases. Per the germline V gene, CDR1 is SNHLY and CDR2 is FYNNEI. In nucleotides, the CDR3 is TGTGCCAGCGACGGGAGGGCTTGGAGCTCCTACAATGAGCAGTTCTTC. Protein product: CASDGRAWSSYNEQFF.